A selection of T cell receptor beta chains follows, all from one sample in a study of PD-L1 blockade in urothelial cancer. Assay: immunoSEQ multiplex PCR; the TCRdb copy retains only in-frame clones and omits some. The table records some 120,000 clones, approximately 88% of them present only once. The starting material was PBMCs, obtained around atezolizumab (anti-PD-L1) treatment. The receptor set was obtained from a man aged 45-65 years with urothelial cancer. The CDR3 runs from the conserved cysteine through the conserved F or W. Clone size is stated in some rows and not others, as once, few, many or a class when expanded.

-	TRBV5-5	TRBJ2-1	CASSLASGRSNEQFF
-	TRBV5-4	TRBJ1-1	CASSPRGQGAAFF
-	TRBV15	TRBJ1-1	CATSRPGQGAAEAFF
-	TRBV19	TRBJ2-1	CASSIASAYNEQFF
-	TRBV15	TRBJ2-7	CATSEGTSGRGEQYF
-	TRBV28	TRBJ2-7	CASSSGWGGNEQYF
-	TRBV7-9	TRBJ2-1	CASSSVTSLNEQFF
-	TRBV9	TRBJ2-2	CASSPQQLANGGELFF
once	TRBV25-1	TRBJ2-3	CASSASGVSTDTQYF
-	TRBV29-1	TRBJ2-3	CRRREWGTDTQYF
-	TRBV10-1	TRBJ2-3	CASSENPMREEGTDTQYF
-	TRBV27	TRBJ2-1	CASSSSGRLDGEQFF